This T cell receptor (beta chain) derives from a study of PD-1 blockade in classical Hodgkin lymphoma. The table came from immunoSEQ multiplex PCR; TCRdb's copy has only in-frame clones and leaves some out. The sample contains thousands of clones, about 83% of which appear only once. Time point defined: newly diagnosed, previously untreated cHL patient sample. Magnetic depletion of unwanted cells isolated CD4+ T cells from thawed PBMCs. Trimming left V 0 bases short and J 2 bases short, with 12 bases between. Germline V lookup: CDR1 SGHNT, CDR2 YYREEE (reference sequence). The CDR3 extends over 16 amino acids.

The source is a human donor with classical Hodgkin lymphoma. Sequenced material: CD4+ T cells from blood. The J gene is TRBJ1-3, the V gene TRBV5-4; D not resolved. In DNA, the CDR3 is TGTGCCAGCAGCTTGGGGAGCGGGTTAGCTGGAAACACCATATATTTT. It yields the protein CASSLGSGLAGNTIYF. The full variable domain, rest sourced from reference TRBV5-4 and TRBJ1-3, is ETGVTQSPTHLIKTRGQQVTLRCSSQSGHNTVSWYQQALGQGPQFIFQYYREEENGRGNFPPRFSGLQFPNYSSELNVNALELDDSALYLCASSLGSGLAGNTIYFGEGSWLTVV.